Listed here are 25 T cell receptor beta chains from one sample, sequenced in a study of STAT5B mutations in CD4+ large granular lymphocyte leukemia. Only in-frame clones appear in the TCRdb table, and some are missing; sequencing was by immunoSEQ multiplex PCR. Of around 34,000 clones in the sample, 85% were seen once. What was sequenced was CD4+ T cells from blood buffy coats. Source of these receptors: a human donor in good health.

The chain is built from TRBV18 and TRBJ2-7; D is perhaps TRBD2 (5 bases). Between the trimmed V and J ends, which lost 0 bases and 7 bases, there was a span of 7 bases. This CDR3 contains 12 residues. CDR1 and CDR2 from the germline V gene are KGHSH and LQKENI. DNA for the CDR3: TGTGCCAGCTCACCACCGGGAGAGGAGCAGTACTTC. Protein sequence: CASSPPGEEQYF.

V and J are TRBV19 and TRBJ2-1; a possible D gene is TRBD2 (5 bases). This CDR3 contains 16 residues. Trimming stripped 0 bases from V and 6 bases from J, with 15 bases between. Germline lookup yields CDR1 LNHDA and CDR2 SQIVND (reference sequence). CDR3 nucleotides: TGTGCCAGTAGTATAGATAGGTCAGGAGGTCCCAATGAGCAGTTCTTC. It encodes CASSIDRSGGPNEQFF.

The chain uses TRBV5-6 and TRBJ1-4; TRBD1 is a possible D gene (6 bases). Trimming took off 1 base at V and 8 bases at J, with 12 bases between the two ends. The CDR3 has 14 amino acids. Germline V gene sequence: CDR1 SGHDT, CDR2 YYEEEE. CDR3 nucleotides: TGTGCCAGCAGCTTGTGGGGGGCCTTAGAAAAACTGTTTTTT. It is translated as CASSLWGALEKLFF.

This clone appeared a few times. The genes are TRBV28 and TRBJ2-7; 8 bases map to TRBD1. Trimming cost V 1 base and J 0 bases; bases outside gene matches: 29. Germline V gives CDR1 MDHEN, CDR2 SYDVKM. The CDR3 extends over 24 amino acids. This chain's CDR3 is CASSLFDGFRPSGQGTSSSYEQYF. CDR3 nucleotides: TGTGCCAGCAGTTTATTCGACGGGTTTCGTCCATCCGGACAGGGAACGTCAAGCTCCTACGAGCAGTACTTC.

The gene calls are TRBV19 and TRBJ2-5; 10 bases match TRBD2. Germline V gene sequence: CDR1 LNHDA, CDR2 SQIVND (reference sequence). J gave up 1 base and V 5 bases, and 7 bases lay outside the gene matches. CDR3 length: 16 residues. The CDR3 region is CASSPVSGGPQETQYF. The CDR3 nucleotides are TGTGCCAGTAGTCCTGTTAGCGGGGGGCCCCAAGAGACCCAGTACTTC.

The chain combines TRBV30 with TRBJ2-7; D gene uncertain. This CDR3 contains 12 residues. The V end was cut by 1 base, the J end by 3 bases, with 7 bases between. Germline CDR1 is GTSNPN and CDR2 is SVGIG (reference sequence). Written as DNA, the CDR3 is TGTGCCTGGAGTGGACTCCGCTACGAGCAGTACTTC. Translated, it gives CAWSGLRYEQYF.

This clone was detected only once. The CDR3 DNA reads as TGTGCCAGCTCCCCGCAAGGAAGCGGCACAGGCAATGAGCAGTTCTTC. It specifies CASSPQGSGTGNEQFF. The genes are TRBV18 and TRBJ2-1; D tentatively reads TRBD1 or TRBD2 (5 bases each). The CDR3 is 16 residues long. In germline, CDR1 is KGHSH, CDR2 LQKENI. Trimming removed 6 bases from V and 6 bases from J, with 21 bases in between.

The rearrangement joins TRBV5-5 to TRBJ2-1; 11 bases line up with TRBD2. The V gene's germline CDR1 is SGHKS and CDR2 YYEKEE (reference sequence). With V trimmed by 3 bases and J by 7 bases, 6 bases remained unmatched. The CDR3 loop spans 15 amino acids. CDR3: CASSSLAGVGNEQFF. The CDR3 DNA reads as TGTGCCAGCAGCTCACTAGCGGGAGTTGGGAATGAGCAGTTCTTC. The full variable domain, with the rest looked up from reference TRBV5-5 and TRBJ2-1, is DAGVTQSPTHLIKTRGQQVTLRCSPISGHKSVSWYQQVLGQGPQFIFQYYEKEERGRGNFPDRFSARQFPNYSSELNVNALLLGDSALYLCASSSLAGVGNEQFFGPGTRLTVL.

The chain links TRBV4-1 to TRBJ1-6; D gene ambiguous. The CDR3 length is 13 residues. Germline CDR1 reads MGHRA; CDR2 reads YSYEKL. V gave up 0 bases and J gave up 7 bases, with 4 bases separating them. The CDR3 loop is CASSQEANSPLHF. The CDR3 bases are TGCGCCAGCAGCCAAGAGGCCAATTCACCCCTCCACTTT.

The chain carries TRBV11-2 and TRBJ1-5; 9 nucleotides match TRBD1. V dropped 5 bases and J dropped 2; count of bases not matched to a gene: 7. Germline CDR1 reads SGHAT; CDR2 reads FQNNGV. The CDR3 length is 16 residues. The CDR3 DNA reads as TGTGCCAGCAGCCAGACAGGGGGGCCGGGCAATCAGCCCCAGCATTTT. Translating it yields CASSQTGGPGNQPQHF.

V and J are TRBV28 and TRBJ2-5; unclear D gene. The CDR3 spans 13 residues. Trimming cost V 6 bases and J 5 bases, with 13 bases left between them. CDR1 is MDHEN and CDR2 is SYDVKM in the germline V gene. This CDR3 is CASSPPGPETQYF. The DNA for the CDR3 is TGTGCCAGCAGCCCACCCGGCCCCGAGACCCAGTACTTC.

The genes are TRBV6-1 and TRBJ2-3; 11 bases are a match to TRBD2. The length of the CDR3 is 15 residues. Germline assignment: CDR1 MNHNS and CDR2 SASEGT. V was clipped by 7 bases and J by 3 bases; unmatched bases: 6. The CDR3 nucleotides read TGTGCCAGCACCTTAGCGGGGGGGCCGACAGATACGCAGTATTTT. Protein: CASTLAGGPTDTQYF.

The V call is TRBV19, the J call TRBJ1-2; maybe TRBD1 (5 bases). Germline V lookup: CDR1 LNHDA, CDR2 SQIVND (reference sequence). The CDR3 runs 14 residues. Deletions cut 5 bases from V and 4 bases from J, with 14 bases between. CDR3 sequence: CASSPQDGLYGYTF. CDR3 nucleotides: TGTGCCAGTAGTCCACAGGACGGACTCTATGGCTACACCTTC.

The rearrangement links TRBV2 to TRBJ1-2; D is perhaps TRBD1 (6 bases). Per the germline V gene, CDR1 is SNHLY and CDR2 is FYNNEI. CDR3 length: 13 amino acids. Trimming stripped 4 bases from V and 2 bases from J, with 8 bases between. CDR3 amino acids: CASSAQGNYGYTF. The CDR3, as DNA: TGTGCCAGCAGTGCTCAGGGGAACTATGGCTACACCTTC.

The chain links TRBV6-1 to TRBJ2-7; perhaps TRBD1 as D (6 bases). The V end lost 5 bases, the J end lost 4 bases, and 15 bases lay between the germline ends. CDR1 and CDR2 (germline): MNHNS, SASEGT. The CDR3 is 14 amino acids. CDR3 amino acids: CASSLETTGYEQYF. The CDR3 DNA reads TGTGCCAGCAGTTTAGAGACGACAGGTTACGAGCAGTACTTC.

This rearrangement joins TRBV19 to TRBJ2-7, with TRBD2 identical over 9 bases. The trim removed 3 bases at V and 10 bases at J, leaving 4 bases unmatched. Per the germline V gene, CDR1 is LNHDA and CDR2 is SQIVND (reference sequence). The CDR3 has 12 amino acids. Here the CDR3 reads CASSMASGIQYF. The CDR3 nucleotides are TGTGCCAGTAGTATGGCTAGCGGGATACAGTACTTC. Together with reference TRBV19 and TRBJ2-7, the CDR3 gives the full variable domain: DGGITQSPKYLFRKEGQNVTLSCEQNLNHDAMYWYRQDPGQGLRLIYYSQIVNDFQKGDIAEGYSVSREKKESFPLTVTSAQKNPTAFYLCASSMASGIQYFGPGTRLTVT.

The chain has TRBV19 and TRBJ1-2; TRBD1 might be the D (5 bases). V lost 1 base and J 2 bases, leaving 8 bases between the germline ends. The V gene's germline CDR1 is LNHDA and CDR2 SQIVND (reference sequence). This CDR3 spans 14 amino acids. As DNA, the CDR3 is TGTGCCAGTAGTATAGTAGCAGGGAACTATGGCTACACCTTC. Its translation: CASSIVAGNYGYTF.

This chain links TRBV4-2 with TRBJ1-5, with TRBD1 identical over 8 bases. There are 15 residues in the CDR3. With 4 bases clipped from V and 2 bases from J, the junction kept 4 bases outside the gene matches. Germline V gives CDR1 LGHNA, CDR2 YNFKEQ. CDR3: CASSPQGAGNQPQHF. CDR3 sequence (DNA): TGTGCCAGCAGCCCTCAGGGGGCCGGCAATCAGCCCCAGCATTTT.

V gene TRBV9 combines with J gene TRBJ1-3; weak D call: TRBD1 (5 bases). Germline-derived CDR1 and CDR2 are SGDLS and YYNGEE. Trimming pared 3 bases from V and 0 bases from J, leaving 16 bases between. The CDR3 has 17 residues. The CDR3 DNA reads TGTGCCAGCAGCGCAAGGGACGGATCCAGCTCTGGAAACACCATATATTTT. It encodes CASSARDGSSSGNTIYF.

CDR3 sequence reads: CAWSMGFARDTQYF. DNA for the CDR3: TGTGCCTGGAGTATGGGATTCGCGAGAGATACGCAGTATTTT. The chain links TRBV30 to TRBJ2-3; D is ambiguous. Germline CDR1 and CDR2: GTSNPN and SVGIG (reference sequence). The CDR3 is made up of 14 amino acids. V was pared by 2 bases and J by 5 bases, with 14 bases between.

The V call is TRBV5-1, the J call TRBJ1-1; 12 bases align to TRBD1. The CDR3 is made up of 15 amino acids. CDR1 and CDR2 from the germline V gene are SGHRS and YFSETQ. The junction had 6 bases not matched to a gene; V was cut back by 4 bases and J by 5 bases. This chain's CDR3 is CASSRGTGGQTEAFF. The CDR3 DNA is TGCGCCAGCAGCCGAGGGACAGGGGGCCAAACTGAAGCTTTCTTT.

The chain joins TRBV5-1 to TRBJ2-1, with TRBD1 identical over 9 bases. CDR3 length: 15 amino acids. Germline assignment: CDR1 SGHRS and CDR2 YFSETQ. The V and J ends lost 1 base and 7 bases, in that order; junction bases with no gene match: 6. Here the CDR3 reads CASSLPGTGWNEQFF. The CDR3 DNA reads as TGCGCCAGCAGCTTGCCCGGGACAGGGTGGAATGAGCAGTTCTTC.

The chain uses TRBV19 and TRBJ2-7, with 7 bases that match TRBD1. CDR3 length equals 15 residues. Losses at the gene ends were 6 bases for V and 6 bases for J; bases not matched to a gene: 14. CDR1 and CDR2 (germline): LNHDA, SQIVND (reference sequence). DNA for the CDR3: TGTGCCAGTAGAGATAGGGGGCAGGGTTTGGGCGAGCAGTACTTC. This gives the protein CASRDRGQGLGEQYF.

J is TRBJ2-2 and V is TRBV30, with 9 bases fitting TRBD1. The CDR3 runs 13 residues. CDR1 is GTSNPN, CDR2 SVGIG, per germline (reference sequence). J gave up 5 bases and V 3 bases, and 1 base lay outside the gene matches. This CDR3 reads CAWSGQGTGELFF. The CDR3 nucleotides are TGTGCCTGGAGCGGACAGGGGACCGGGGAGCTGTTTTTT.

The gene calls are TRBV10-3 and TRBJ2-7, with 8 bases fitting TRBD1. With V trimmed by 4 bases and J by 0 bases, 8 bases remained unmatched. The CDR3 totals 16 residues. Germline CDR1 is ENHRY and CDR2 is SYGVKD. CDR3 residues: CAISGGRDRNSYEQYF. Here the CDR3 DNA reads TGTGCCATCAGTGGGGGTAGGGACAGGAACTCCTACGAGCAGTACTTC.